A single sample gave rise to the 5 T cell receptor beta chains below, sequenced in a study of blood T cell repertoires in COVID-19. Produced via immunoSEQ multiplex PCR; TCRdb's table is partial and in-frame only. Of about 120,000 clones in the sample, about nine tenths were seen once. The sequencing sample was made of peripheral blood. These receptors were taken from a human donor with active COVID-19. The donor label of this sample is uncertain.

The chain couples TRBV30 to TRBJ1-2; D gene ambiguous. The V end was cut by 0 bases, the J end by 5 bases, with 7 bases between. The germline V gene encodes CDR1 GTSNPN and CDR2 SVGIG (reference sequence). The CDR3 contains 12 residues. CDR3 in DNA: TGTGCCTGGAGTGTACTGATGTATGGCTACACCTTC. Protein sequence: CAWSVLMYGYTF.

The rearrangement uses TRBV7-2 and TRBJ1-1; 9 nucleotides match TRBD1. CDR1 SGHTA and CDR2 FQGNSA come from the germline V gene. This CDR3 contains 14 residues. The V and J ends lost 1 base and 5 bases, in that order; junction bases with no gene match: 2. Here the CDR3 DNA reads TGTGCCAGCAGCTTAGGGGGACAGGGAACTGAAGCTTTCTTT. This gives the protein CASSLGGQGTEAFF.

The chain employs TRBV9 and TRBJ2-2; a possible D gene is TRBD2 (5 bases). V dropped 3 bases and J dropped 0 bases, with 12 bases sitting between them. This CDR3 has 16 amino acids. Germline CDR1 and CDR2: SGDLS and YYNGEE. This CDR3 is CASSAGPGSNTGELFF. CDR3 DNA sequence: TGTGCCAGCAGCGCAGGCCCGGGGTCGAACACCGGGGAGCTGTTTTTT.

The chain recombines TRBV6-6 with TRBJ2-5, with 10 bases identical to TRBD2. Trimming removed 5 bases from V and 0 bases from J; junction bases left unmatched: 6. Germline CDR1 reads MNHNY; CDR2 reads SVGAGI (reference sequence). The CDR3 runs to 16 residues. DNA for the CDR3: TGTGCCAGCAGTCGACCTAGCGGGGGTAACCAAGAGACCCAGTACTTC. Its protein is CASSRPSGGNQETQYF.

This chain links TRBV11-1 with TRBJ2-3, with D perhaps TRBD2 (5 bases). Trimming pared 8 bases from V and 0 bases from J, leaving 15 bases between. The CDR3 is 15 amino acids. Germline V gene data show CDR1 as SGHAT and CDR2 as FQDESV (reference sequence). CDR3 in amino acids: CASADSDPSTDTQYF. The CDR3 nucleotides are TGTGCCAGCGCTGATAGCGACCCTAGCACAGATACGCAGTATTTT.